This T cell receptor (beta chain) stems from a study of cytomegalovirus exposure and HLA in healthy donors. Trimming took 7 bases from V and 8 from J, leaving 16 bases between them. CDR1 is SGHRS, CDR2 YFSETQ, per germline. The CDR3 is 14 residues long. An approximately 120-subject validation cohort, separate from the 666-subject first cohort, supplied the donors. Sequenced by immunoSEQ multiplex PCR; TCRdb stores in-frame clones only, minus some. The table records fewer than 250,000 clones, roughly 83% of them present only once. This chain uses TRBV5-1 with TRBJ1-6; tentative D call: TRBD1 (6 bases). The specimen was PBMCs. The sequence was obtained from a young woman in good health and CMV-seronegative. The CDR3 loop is CASGRGAADSPLHF. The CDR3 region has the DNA TGCGCCAGCGGGCGGGGGGCGGCGGATTCACCCCTCCACTTT.